These T cell receptor beta chains were read from a single sample in a study of T cells in Graves' hyperthyroidism and ophthalmopathy. TCRdb redid the calling of the multiplex PCR reads with MiXCR, one entry per CDR3 protein. The sample contains some 250,000 distinct CDR3 sequences, approximately 14% of which appear only once. Input material: blood. The receptor source for this set is a woman between 40 and 50 years old with Graves' hyperthyroidism that later progressed to Graves' ophthalmopathy. Both conserved end residues are part of each CDR3. Each record gives: V gene, D gene, clone size, J gene, CDR3 DNA, CDR3 protein. D genes are given only for firm matches. Clone size is given for some rows only: seen once, a few or many times, or a class if the clone is expanded.

v_call: TRBV10-1
d_call: -
clone_size: -
j_call: TRBJ2-1
cdr3_nt: TGCGCCAGCAGTGAAGTAGGGGCGAATCCCTCCTACAATGAGCAGTTCTTC
cdr3_aa: CASSEVGANPSYNEQFF

v_call: TRBV3-1
d_call: -
clone_size: many
j_call: TRBJ1-6
cdr3_nt: TGTGCCAGCAGCTTCGAAGGAGGTGGGAATTCACCCCTCCACTTT
cdr3_aa: CASSFEGGGNSPLHF

v_call: TRBV27
d_call: -
clone_size: many
j_call: TRBJ2-7
cdr3_nt: TGTGCCAGCAGTTTAAACGAGGCGATCTACGAGCAGTACTTC
cdr3_aa: CASSLNEAIYEQYF

v_call: TRBV6-1
d_call: TRBD2
clone_size: -
j_call: TRBJ2-2
cdr3_nt: TGTGCCAGCAGTGATTGGACTAGCGGGAACACCGGGGAGCTGTTTTTT
cdr3_aa: CASSDWTSGNTGELFF

v_call: TRBV2
d_call: TRBD2
clone_size: many
j_call: TRBJ2-3
cdr3_nt: TGTGCCAGCACCGGACTAGCGGGGGGCACAGATACGCAGTATTTT
cdr3_aa: CASTGLAGGTDTQYF

v_call: TRBV7-2
d_call: -
clone_size: -
j_call: TRBJ1-2
cdr3_nt: TGTGCCAGCAGCCCGAGGGCTGGGACCCAGTATGGCTACACCTTC
cdr3_aa: CASSPRAGTQYGYTF

v_call: TRBV20-1
d_call: TRBD1
clone_size: -
j_call: TRBJ1-1
cdr3_nt: TGCAGTGCTAGGGGGACAGGGGTGAACACTGAAGCTTTCTTT
cdr3_aa: CSARGTGVNTEAFF

v_call: TRBV6-5
d_call: -
clone_size: many
j_call: TRBJ2-5
cdr3_nt: TGTGCCAGCAGTTACTTCGGGGGACAAGAGACCCAGTACTTC
cdr3_aa: CASSYFGGQETQYF

v_call: TRBV9
d_call: -
clone_size: few
j_call: TRBJ2-1
cdr3_nt: TGTGCCAGCAGCAAATCTACCGGAAATGAGCAGTTCTTC
cdr3_aa: CASSKSTGNEQFF

v_call: TRBV7-9
d_call: -
clone_size: many
j_call: TRBJ2-7
cdr3_nt: TGTGCCAGCAGCTTTAACGTGGCTAGTCTCTACTACGAGCAGTACTTC
cdr3_aa: CASSFNVASLYYEQYF

v_call: TRBV2
d_call: TRBD2
clone_size: many
j_call: TRBJ2-1
cdr3_nt: TGTGCCAGCTCGACGACTAGCGGGAGTTATGAGCAGTTCTTC
cdr3_aa: CASSTTSGSYEQFF

v_call: TRBV20-1
d_call: -
clone_size: -
j_call: TRBJ1-6
cdr3_nt: TGCAGTGTTCAACCAATCCGGGGGGGTAATTCACCCCTCCACTTT
cdr3_aa: CSVQPIRGGNSPLHF

v_call: TRBV19
d_call: TRBD2
clone_size: many
j_call: TRBJ2-1
cdr3_nt: TGTGCCAGTAGTATAATAAGGAGCGGGAGTAGGTACAATGAGCAGTTCTTC
cdr3_aa: CASSIIRSGSRYNEQFF

v_call: TRBV9
d_call: -
clone_size: many
j_call: TRBJ1-5
cdr3_nt: TGTGCCAGCAGCGTAGGGGCTGGGGTCAATCAGCCCCAGCATTTT
cdr3_aa: CASSVGAGVNQPQHF

v_call: TRBV7-9
d_call: -
clone_size: few
j_call: TRBJ2-1
cdr3_nt: TGTGCCAGCAGCTTCCGGGGAATTAGGCGGGACAATGAGCAGTTCTTC
cdr3_aa: CASSFRGIRRDNEQFF

v_call: TRBV20-1
d_call: -
clone_size: -
j_call: TRBJ2-3
cdr3_nt: TGCAGTGCCGGGGCCGAAGTAGATACGCAGTATTTT
cdr3_aa: CSAGAEVDTQYF

v_call: TRBV29-1
d_call: -
clone_size: many
j_call: TRBJ2-5
cdr3_nt: TGCAGCGTTGAGTCGTTAGGGTCCGGTGAGACCCAGTACTTC
cdr3_aa: CSVESLGSGETQYF

v_call: TRBV28
d_call: TRBD1
clone_size: many
j_call: TRBJ2-2
cdr3_nt: TGTGCCAGCAGGCTACAGGGGGGTACCGGGGAGCTGTTTTTT
cdr3_aa: CASRLQGGTGELFF

v_call: TRBV30
d_call: TRBD1
clone_size: many
j_call: TRBJ1-4
cdr3_nt: TGTGCCTGGAGTTCGACAGGGTTTTGGGAAAAACTGTTTTTT
cdr3_aa: CAWSSTGFWEKLFF

v_call: TRBV5-8
d_call: -
clone_size: -
j_call: TRBJ1-4
cdr3_nt: TGTGCCGGCAGCTTGGATATCGGGACCGAGGGTGAAAAACTGTTTTTT
cdr3_aa: CAGSLDIGTEGEKLFF

v_call: TRBV20-1
d_call: TRBD2
clone_size: many
j_call: TRBJ2-1
cdr3_nt: TGCAGTGCTAGAGATCGTCGGGGAGGGCAACCTCGCCACAGTGAGCAGTTCTTC
cdr3_aa: CSARDRRGGQPRHSEQFF

v_call: TRBV12-3/TRBV12-4
d_call: -
clone_size: many
j_call: TRBJ2-1
cdr3_nt: TGTGCCAGCAGTTTATCGACAAAAGGTTATGAGCAGTTCTTC
cdr3_aa: CASSLSTKGYEQFF